Following are 3 T cell receptor beta chains from one sample sequenced in a study of blood T cell repertoires in COVID-19. Generated by immunoSEQ multiplex PCR, the TCRdb table keeps only in-frame clones and is missing some. The sample holds about 54,000 clones, approximately 90% seen once. Input material: peripheral blood. These receptors all stem from a man aged 50 to 60 with acute or convalescent COVID-19.

V is TRBV10-2 and J is TRBJ1-5, with D tentatively TRBD1 (5 bases). The germline V and J ends were trimmed by 2 bases and 2 bases, with 7 bases remaining between them. CDR3 length: 14 amino acids. CDR1 is WSHSY, CDR2 SAAADI, per germline. The CDR3 protein is CASSETGGNQPQHF. DNA for the CDR3: TGCGCCAGCAGTGAGACAGGAGGCAATCAGCCCCAGCATTTT.

DNA of the CDR3: TGCAGCGTTAGACAGGCGAATGAGCAGTTCTTC. Translated, it gives CSVRQANEQFF. The chain recombines TRBV29-1 with TRBJ2-1, with D possibly being TRBD1 (6 bases). V was cut by 5 bases and J by 7 bases, with 9 bases left in between. This CDR3 has 11 amino acids. Germline V CDR1 and CDR2: SQVTM, ANQGSEA.

The chain employs TRBV11-3 and TRBJ1-2; D not certain. Looked up from germline, CDR1 is SGHNT and CDR2 is YENEEA. This CDR3 has 15 amino acids. V lost 5 bases and J lost 3, with 16 bases in between. The CDR3 reads CASSLGGGRDYGYTF. The CDR3 DNA sequence: TGTGCCAGCAGCCTCGGAGGAGGGCGGGACTATGGCTACACCTTC.